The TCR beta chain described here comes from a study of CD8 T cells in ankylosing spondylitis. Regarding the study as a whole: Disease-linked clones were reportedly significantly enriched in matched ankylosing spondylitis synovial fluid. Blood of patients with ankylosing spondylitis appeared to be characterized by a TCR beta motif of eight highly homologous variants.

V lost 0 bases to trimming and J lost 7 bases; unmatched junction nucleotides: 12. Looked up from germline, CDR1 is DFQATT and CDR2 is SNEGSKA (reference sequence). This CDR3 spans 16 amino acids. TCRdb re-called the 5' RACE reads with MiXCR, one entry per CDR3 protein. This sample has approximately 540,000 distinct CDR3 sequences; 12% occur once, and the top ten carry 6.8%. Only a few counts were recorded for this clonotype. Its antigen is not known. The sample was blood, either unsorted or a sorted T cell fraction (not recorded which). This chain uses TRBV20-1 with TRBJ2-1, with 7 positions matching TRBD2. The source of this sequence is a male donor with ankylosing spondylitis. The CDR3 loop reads CSARDQLARGLNEQFF. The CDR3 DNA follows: TGCAGTGCTAGAGATCAACTAGCGAGGGGTCTGAATGAGCAGTTCTTC.